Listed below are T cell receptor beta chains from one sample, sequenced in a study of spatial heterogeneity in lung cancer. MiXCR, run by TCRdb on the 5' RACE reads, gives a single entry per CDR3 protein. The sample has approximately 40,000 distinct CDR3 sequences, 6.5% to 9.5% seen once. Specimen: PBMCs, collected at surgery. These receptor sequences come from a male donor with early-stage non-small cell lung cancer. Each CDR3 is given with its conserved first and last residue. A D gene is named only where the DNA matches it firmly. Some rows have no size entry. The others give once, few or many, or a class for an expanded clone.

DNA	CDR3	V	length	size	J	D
TGCGCCAGCAGCTCTTTACTGGCAGATACGCAGTATTTT	CASSSLLADTQYF	TRBV5-1	13	few	TRBJ2-3	-
TGTGCCAGCAGCCCACGGGACTACCTAGCCAAAAACATTCAGTACTTC	CASSPRDYLAKNIQYF	TRBV7-9	16	many	TRBJ2-4	TRBD2
TGTGCCAGCTCAACCGGGACAGCTAACTATGGCTACACCTTC	CASSTGTANYGYTF	TRBV11-2	14	many	TRBJ1-2	TRBD1
TGTGCCAGCTCAACGGGGGTAGTTACGCAGTATTTT	CASSTGVVTQYF	TRBV18	12	many	TRBJ2-3	-
TGTGCCAGTACCGTGATGGCGGGGGGCCCCAATGAGCAGTTCTTC	CASTVMAGGPNEQFF	TRBV19	15	medium-sized	TRBJ2-1	TRBD2
TGTGCCAGCAGACTAAGCTCCTATAATTCACCCCTCCACTTT	CASRLSSYNSPLHF	TRBV7-8	14	few	TRBJ1-6	-
TGCAGTGCTGCCCCTGCGGGGGGGCCGGATACGCAGTATTTT	CSAAPAGGPDTQYF	TRBV20-1	14	many	TRBJ2-3	TRBD2
TGCAGTGCCCCAGACAAGTCTGGAAACACCATATATTTT	CSAPDKSGNTIYF	TRBV20-1	13	few	TRBJ1-3	-
TGCAGCGTTGAGGGTAGCGGGGGAGCGTACCAAGAGACCCAGTACTTC	CSVEGSGGAYQETQYF	TRBV29-1	16	few	TRBJ2-5	TRBD2
TGTGCCAGCAGTATAAGGACTAGCGGGACCAGCCCAGTCTCAGATACGCAGTATTTT	CASSIRTSGTSPVSDTQYF	TRBV9	19	few	TRBJ2-3	TRBD2
TGTGCCAGCAGCTTAACAGACTCCTATAATTCACCCCTCCACTTT	CASSLTDSYNSPLHF	TRBV7-9	15	many	TRBJ1-6	-
TGTGCCAGCAGCCAGAGGACAGATTCTAGCAATCAGCCCCAGCATTTT	CASSQRTDSSNQPQHF	TRBV13	16	-	TRBJ1-5	-
TGTGCCAGCAGGCGAATCGTAGCGGGGGCCGCTTACAATGAGCAGTTCTTC	CASRRIVAGAAYNEQFF	TRBV6-2/TRBV6-3	17	many	TRBJ2-1	TRBD2
TGTGCCAGCAGCCGGACAGACCCTTATGGCTACACCTTC	CASSRTDPYGYTF	TRBV7-9	13	many	TRBJ1-2	-
TGCAGCGTTGAAGTGTTTGCAGGGACCAACGAGCAGTACTTC	CSVEVFAGTNEQYF	TRBV29-1	14	few	TRBJ2-7	-
TGTGCCAGCAGCCTAGGGACAGGGTCTAACAATGAGCAGTTCTTC	CASSLGTGSNNEQFF	TRBV9	15	few	TRBJ2-1	TRBD1
TGCGCCAGCAGCTTGGACCCACAGGTTCTCTATGGCTACACCTTC	CASSLDPQVLYGYTF	TRBV5-1	15	many	TRBJ1-2	-
TGTGCCAGCAGGGGACTGTACTCCTACAATGAGCAGTTCTTC	CASRGLYSYNEQFF	TRBV6-6	14	many	TRBJ2-1	-
TGTGCCTGGATCCGGGACCCTGGGAGCACTGAAGCTTTCTTT	CAWIRDPGSTEAFF	TRBV30	14	few	TRBJ1-1	-
TGTGCCAGCAACCCACAGGAGTATAGCAATCAGCCCCAGCATTTT	CASNPQEYSNQPQHF	TRBV6-2/TRBV6-3	15	many	TRBJ1-5	-
TGTGCCAGCTCACTCCATCCAGGGGGGAGTAATTCACCCCTCCACTTT	CASSLHPGGSNSPLHF	TRBV18	16	few	TRBJ1-6	TRBD1
TGTGCCATCAGTGGCGGGGGTATCACAGATACGCAGTATTTT	CAISGGGITDTQYF	TRBV10-3	14	many	TRBJ2-3	TRBD2
TGCGCCAGCAGCGTCGACGTTGGGGGTCCCCCCAATGAGCAGTTCTTC	CASSVDVGGPPNEQFF	TRBV5-1	16	many	TRBJ2-1	-
TGTGCCAGCAGTTCCCCTTGGGACACCCGCACAGATACGCAGTATTTT	CASSSPWDTRTDTQYF	TRBV12-3/TRBV12-4	16	many	TRBJ2-3	-
TGTGCCAGCAGCTTAGTCCATGGCGGGAGGAGCTCCTACAATGAGCAGTTCTTC	CASSLVHGGRSSYNEQFF	TRBV7-8	18	many	TRBJ2-1	TRBD2
TGCAGTGCTAGAGACGTTAGCGGGGGCCGGTACAATGAGCAGTTCTTC	CSARDVSGGRYNEQFF	TRBV20-1	16	-	TRBJ2-1	TRBD2
TGTGCCACCAGTGAAACGACTAGCGGGGGTTCCTACGAGCAGTACTTC	CATSETTSGGSYEQYF	TRBV24-1	16	few	TRBJ2-7	TRBD2
TGTGCCAGCAGACCCACAGGGAGTAAGTTTGATGGCTACACCTTC	CASRPTGSKFDGYTF	TRBV12-3/TRBV12-4	15	many	TRBJ1-2	-
TGTGCCAGCAGCTCCGTGAAAGGCAGCTCCTACGAGCAGTACTTC	CASSSVKGSSYEQYF	TRBV7-8	15	-	TRBJ2-7	-
TGTGCCAGCAGATTAGCGGGGGGGCAGGGTGGAGAGACCCAGTACTTC	CASRLAGGQGGETQYF	TRBV12-3/TRBV12-4	16	-	TRBJ2-5	TRBD2
TGTGCCAGCAGAGGACTAGCCCGTAGTGAGCAGTTCTTC	CASRGLARSEQFF	TRBV2	13	-	TRBJ2-1	TRBD2
TGTGCCAGCAGCTTAGGGAGGGGCGGCACAGATACGCAGTATTTT	CASSLGRGGTDTQYF	TRBV7-2	15	many	TRBJ2-3	-
TGTGCCAGCAGCCCGCGCTGGCCGGCCTACGAGCAGTACTTC	CASSPRWPAYEQYF	TRBV6-5	14	many	TRBJ2-7	-
TGCGCCAGCAGCCGTGTTTTAATAGGGGGCAACGAAAAACTGTTTTTT	CASSRVLIGGNEKLFF	TRBV5-1	16	-	TRBJ1-4	TRBD1
TGTGCCACCAGCAGCTTTATCGGGGGGGTCACAGATACGCAGTATTTT	CATSSFIGGVTDTQYF	TRBV15	16	few	TRBJ2-3	TRBD2
TGTGCCAGCAGTTTGGGACAGGGTAGCAATCAGCCCCAGCATTTT	CASSLGQGSNQPQHF	TRBV27	15	-	TRBJ1-5	TRBD1
TGTGCCAGCAGCTCCGGACAGGGGGCGATCAATGAGCAGTTCTTC	CASSSGQGAINEQFF	TRBV11-3	15	many	TRBJ2-1	TRBD1
TGTGCCAGCAGCGTGACAGGGGTGATGACTGAAGCTTTCTTT	CASSVTGVMTEAFF	TRBV7-3	14	-	TRBJ1-1	TRBD1